The rows below give T cell receptor beta chains drawn from one sample of a study of shared clonotypes between healthy human individuals. Produced via immunoSEQ multiplex PCR; TCRdb's table is partial and in-frame only. The top ten clones hold roughly 0.65% of a sample with around 980,000 clones, about 80% of them seen once. Input material: memory CD4+ T cells from PBMCs. The receptor set was obtained from a man younger than 35 in good health. Some clones in this sample may be carry-over from other donors' samples. Each CDR3 is given with its conserved first and last residue. Each record gives: J gene, clone size, D gene, V gene, CDR3 protein, CDR3 DNA. D genes are given only for firm matches. Expanded clones get a size class; other rows say once, few or many, or leave the size out.

TRBJ2-2	.	TRBD2	TRBV29-1	CSAGTSKNTGELFF	TGCAGCGCCGGGACTAGCAAGAACACCGGGGAGCTGTTTTTT
TRBJ2-7	.	TRBD2	TRBV18	CASSATSDSYEQYF	TGTGCCAGCTCAGCCACTAGCGACTCCTACGAGCAGTACTTC
TRBJ1-5	.	.	TRBV7-8	CASSLVGSSGGPQHF	TGTGCCAGCAGCTTAGTTGGCAGCTCTGGGGGGCCCCAGCATTTT
TRBJ1-2	.	.	TRBV7-8	CASSLVSGREGGYTF	TGTGCCAGCAGCTTAGTGTCGGGCAGGGAGGGCGGCTACACCTTC
TRBJ2-5	.	.	TRBV7-2	CASSRSVGGSRETQYF	TGTGCCAGCAGCCGCTCAGTGGGGGGATCGAGAGAGACCCAGTACTTC
TRBJ2-7	once	.	TRBV5-4	CASTDREREQYF	TGTGCCAGCACCGACCGGGAGAGGGAGCAGTACTTC
TRBJ2-3	.	TRBD2	TRBV28	CASSQAGATDTQYF	TGTGCCAGCAGTCAAGCGGGAGCCACAGATACGCAGTATTTT
TRBJ2-3	.	.	TRBV5-1	CASSRISTDTQYF	TGCGCCAGCAGCCGCATTAGCACAGATACGCAGTATTTT
TRBJ1-1	.	TRBD1	TRBV19	CASTTTGAANTEAFF	TGTGCCAGTACTACCACAGGGGCCGCAAACACTGAAGCTTTCTTT
TRBJ1-2	.	.	TRBV5-4	CASSLSSGADYGYTF	TGTGCCAGCAGCTTGAGTTCCGGGGCCGACTATGGCTACACCTTC
TRBJ2-7	.	TRBD2	TRBV5-6	CASSIAGVWNEQYF	TGTGCCAGCAGCATAGCGGGAGTCTGGAACGAGCAGTACTTC
TRBJ1-5	few	.	TRBV15	CATNSPGSYQPQHF	TGTGCCACCAATAGTCCAGGGAGTTATCAGCCCCAGCATTTT
TRBJ2-7	.	TRBD2	TRBV6-1	CASSEQVGLNAGEYF	TGTGCCAGCAGTGAACAAGTGGGACTCAATGCGGGGGAGTACTTC
TRBJ2-7	.	.	TRBV28	CASSLSTPEQYF	TGTGCCAGCAGTTTAAGTACCCCGGAGCAGTACTTC
TRBJ1-5	few	.	TRBV12-5	CASGLGGGRNQPQHF	TGTGCTAGTGGTTTGGGAGGGGGGCGCAATCAGCCCCAGCATTTT
TRBJ2-1	.	TRBD2	TRBV27	CASSLSGLDFEQFF	TGTGCCAGCAGTTTATCGGGACTAGATTTTGAGCAGTTCTTC
TRBJ2-7	few	.	TRBV28	CASSFPGPIYEQYF	TGTGCCAGCAGTTTCCCCGGGCCGATTTACGAGCAGTACTTC
TRBJ2-7	.	TRBD1	TRBV2	CASTQDRDSYEQYF	TGTGCCAGCACCCAGGACAGGGACTCCTACGAGCAGTACTTC
TRBJ2-1	.	TRBD2	TRBV7-3	CASSSWAGAEQFF	TGTGCCAGCAGCTCCTGGGCGGGAGCTGAGCAGTTCTTC
TRBJ2-2	few	.	TRBV4-2	CASSQGDYPNTGELFF	TGTGCCAGCAGCCAAGGAGACTACCCGAACACCGGGGAGCTGTTTTTT
TRBJ2-3	.	TRBD1	TRBV5-1	CASSLRTGAEDTQYF	TGCGCCAGCAGCTTACGTACAGGGGCTGAAGATACGCAGTATTTT
TRBJ1-4	.	TRBD1	TRBV27	CASSEDRGQRKLFF	TGTGCCAGCAGTGAGGACAGGGGGCAGCGAAAACTGTTTTTT
TRBJ2-7	.	.	TRBV11-2	CASSLEQGTKYF	TGTGCCAGCAGCTTAGAACAGGGTACGAAGTACTTC
TRBJ2-2	.	.	TRBV28	CASSLIRAPNTGELFF	TGTGCCAGCAGTTTAATTCGTGCGCCGAACACCGGGGAGCTGTTTTTT
TRBJ2-1	.	.	TRBV7-3	CASSFGERLNEQFF	TGTGCCAGCAGCTTTGGGGAGAGGCTCAATGAGCAGTTCTTC
TRBJ1-5	.	.	TRBV28	CASSRVGQPQHF	TGTGCCAGCAGCAGGGTTGGACAGCCCCAGCATTTT
TRBJ1-1	.	TRBD1	TRBV7-9	CASSSDRGRNTEAFF	TGTGCCAGCAGCTCTGACAGGGGCCGGAACACTGAAGCTTTCTTT
TRBJ2-3	.	TRBD2	TRBV7-8	CASSPQTSGKTDTQYF	TGTGCCAGCAGCCCCCAGACTAGCGGGAAGACAGATACGCAGTATTTT
TRBJ2-7	.	.	TRBV6-5	CASSTGSAFSYEQYF	TGTGCCAGCAGTACAGGCAGCGCCTTCTCCTACGAGCAGTACTTC
TRBJ2-3	.	.	TRBV30	CAWSGSGVIDTQYF	TGTGCCTGGAGTGGGTCGGGAGTAATAGATACGCAGTATTTT
TRBJ2-1	.	.	TRBV6-6	CASTSDSYNEQFF	TGTGCCAGCACCTCAGACTCCTACAATGAGCAGTTCTTC
TRBJ2-3	few	.	TRBV11-2	CASRSPRRRGLDTQYF	TGTGCCAGCAGAAGCCCCCGCAGAAGGGGGTTGGATACGCAGTATTTT
TRBJ2-5	many	.	TRBV7-3	CASSGAVRYQETQYF	TGTGCCAGCAGCGGAGCGGTGAGGTACCAAGAGACCCAGTACTTC
TRBJ1-5	.	TRBD1	TRBV5-1	CASSAGTGNQPQHF	TGCGCCAGCAGCGCAGGGACAGGCAATCAGCCCCAGCATTTT
TRBJ1-5	.	TRBD1	TRBV10-3	CATGPGQGSNQPQHF	TGTGCCACTGGACCGGGACAGGGCAGCAATCAGCCCCAGCATTTT
TRBJ2-7	.	.	TRBV28	CASISSRVGEQYF	TGTGCCAGCATATCTTCCCGGGTAGGCGAGCAGTACTTC
TRBJ1-1	.	.	TRBV10-3	CAISEPAGTAGTEAFF	TGTGCCATCAGTGAGCCGGCCGGGACGGCGGGCACTGAAGCTTTCTTT
TRBJ1-1	once	.	TRBV25-1	CASSEGLNTEAFF	TGTGCCAGCAGTGAGGGACTGAACACTGAAGCTTTCTTT
TRBJ2-7	.	.	TRBV7-6	CASSLGFSSYEQYF	TGTGCCAGCAGCTTAGGCTTTAGCTCCTACGAGCAGTACTTC
TRBJ2-1	.	.	TRBV10-3	CATTTEVYNEQFF	TGTGCCACAACGACTGAAGTCTACAATGAGCAGTTCTTC
TRBJ2-2	.	TRBD2	TRBV28	CASTTPGGPGELFF	TGTGCCAGCACCACGCCGGGAGGGCCCGGGGAGCTGTTTTTT
TRBJ1-2	.	TRBD1	TRBV6-1	CASSGGQSRAYGYTF	TGTGCCAGCAGTGGGGGACAGTCGAGGGCCTATGGCTACACCTTC
TRBJ1-1	.	.	TRBV7-2	CASSLHREGTEAFF	TGTGCCAGCAGCTTACATAGGGAGGGCACTGAAGCTTTCTTT
TRBJ1-3	once	.	TRBV6-5	CASRQGHGNTIYF	TGTGCCAGCAGACAGGGCCATGGAAACACCATATATTTT
TRBJ2-1	.	.	TRBV28	CASSPGTSSYNEQFF	TGTGCCAGCAGTCCCGGGACAAGCTCCTACAATGAGCAGTTCTTC
TRBJ1-1	.	.	TRBV11-1	CASSPDGGGTEAFF	TGTGCCAGCAGCCCGGACGGCGGTGGCACTGAAGCTTTCTTT
TRBJ1-3	.	.	TRBV2	CASSEYRSGPSGNTIYF	TGTGCCAGCAGTGAATATAGAAGCGGGCCCTCTGGAAACACCATATATTTT
TRBJ2-1	.	.	TRBV15	CATSSGLRYNEQFF	TGTGCCACCAGCAGTGGTTTGAGATACAATGAGCAGTTCTTC
TRBJ2-1	.	.	TRBV9	CASSVGWERDNEQFF	TGTGCCAGCAGCGTAGGGTGGGAGAGGGACAATGAGCAGTTCTTC
TRBJ2-3	.	.	TRBV5-1	CASSLSGSTDTQYF	TGCGCCAGCAGCTTAAGCGGATCCACAGATACGCAGTATTTT
TRBJ2-3	.	TRBD1	TRBV28	CASSLTTGVTFTDTQYF	TGTGCCAGCAGTTTGACCACAGGGGTCACCTTCACAGATACGCAGTATTTT
TRBJ2-7	few	TRBD2	TRBV5-4	CASSLGGVGGNPYEQYF	TGTGCCAGCAGCTTGGGTGGCGTCGGGGGGAACCCCTACGAGCAGTACTTC
TRBJ1-1	.	.	TRBV28	CATTTVRVHLAFF	TGTGCCACTACGACCGTGCGGGTTCATTTGGCTTTCTTT
TRBJ2-1	once	TRBD2	TRBV28	CASSLFTAGENEQFF	TGTGCCAGCAGTTTATTTACAGCGGGAGAGAATGAGCAGTTCTTC
TRBJ2-1	.	TRBD1	TRBV11-2	CASSLDRGNEQFF	TGTGCCAGCAGCCTGGACAGGGGCAATGAGCAGTTCTTC
TRBJ2-5	.	TRBD1	TRBV7-3	CASSPTGAQETQYF	TGTGCCAGCAGCCCAACAGGGGCCCAAGAGACCCAGTACTTC
TRBJ2-7	.	TRBD2	TRBV29-1	CSVLEGLNYEQYF	TGCAGCGTTCTCGAGGGACTAAACTACGAGCAGTACTTC
TRBJ2-7	once	.	TRBV5-6	CASSRGVRSYEQYF	TGTGCCAGCAGCAGGGGGGTGAGATCCTACGAGCAGTACTTC
TRBJ2-1	.	TRBD1	TRBV30	CACLTGAVNEQFF	TGTGCCTGCCTGACAGGGGCGGTCAATGAGCAGTTCTTC